This T cell receptor (beta chain) emerged from a study of T cell responses to AZD1222 COVID-19 vaccine. Some clones are missing from TCRdb's copy, which holds only in-frame ones; the method was immunoSEQ multiplex PCR. The sample has around 120,000 clones; 80% to 90% are singletons. Losses at the gene ends were 0 bases for V and 7 bases for J; bases not matched to a gene: 6. From germline, CDR1 is GTSNPN and CDR2 SVGIG (reference sequence). The CDR3 is 14 amino acids. Worth noting for this clone: Its antigen is still unknown.

Study-level findings and limits: Epitopes outside B.1.351 and B.1.1.7 mutated regions reportedly drew nearly half of spike TCRs. Repertoire sampling occurred only after the peak T cell response. Most donors were white British, females outnumbered males, and clonal diversity was possibly underestimated. Across spike, vaccine-associated CD4 TCRs were found, dominant at 160-218 and 743-854.

This receptor was obtained from an adult in good health. This sequence joins TRBV30 and TRBJ1-5; 7 nucleotides agree with TRBD1. Sequences were derived from peripheral blood, sampled on day 0 of MenACWY control vaccination. The CDR3 bases are TGTGCCTGGAGTGTATACAGGGGTAGGCAGCCCCAGCATTTT. Amino acids: CAWSVYRGRQPQHF.